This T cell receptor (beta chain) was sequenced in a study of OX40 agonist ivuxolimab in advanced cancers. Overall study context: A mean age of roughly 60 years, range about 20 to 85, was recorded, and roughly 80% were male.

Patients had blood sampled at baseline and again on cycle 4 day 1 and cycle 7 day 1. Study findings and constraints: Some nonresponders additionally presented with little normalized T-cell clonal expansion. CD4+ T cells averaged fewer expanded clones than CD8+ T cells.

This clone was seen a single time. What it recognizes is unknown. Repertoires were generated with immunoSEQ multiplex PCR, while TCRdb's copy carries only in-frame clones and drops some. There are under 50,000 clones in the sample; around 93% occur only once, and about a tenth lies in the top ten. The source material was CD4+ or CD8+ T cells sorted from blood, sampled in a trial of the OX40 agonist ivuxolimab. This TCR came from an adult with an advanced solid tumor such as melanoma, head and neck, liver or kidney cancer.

For the CDR3, the DNA is TGCGCCAGCAGCCAGATCGAACCGGGACTAGCGGGAGTAGGCACAGATACGCAGTATTTT. Amino acids: CASSQIEPGLAGVGTDTQYF. The chain combines TRBV4-1 with TRBJ2-3, with 14 bases that match TRBD2. Trimming took 3 bases from V and 1 from J; bases not matched to a gene: 12. The CDR3 length is 20 residues. Germline V CDR1 and CDR2: MGHRA, YSYEKL.